The clone carrying this T cell receptor (beta chain) was detected a few times. What it recognizes is unknown. The germline V gene encodes CDR1 SGHRS and CDR2 YFSETQ. The length of the CDR3 is 14 residues. Trimming took off 5 bases at V and 0 bases at J, with 8 bases between the two ends. RNA transcripts provided the source from which TCR beta CDR3 regions were amplified. When the TCR CDR3 underwent first-round RT-PCR, the HTBI primer set was used. TCRdb analysed the multiplex PCR reads with MiXCR anew, one entry per CDR3 protein. Among about 560,000 distinct CDR3 sequences listed, just over 45% were seen once. The record originates from a study of T cells in Graves' hyperthyroidism and ophthalmopathy. Study-wide results and caveats: Model predictions of ophthalmopathy came a median approximately 6 months before onset.

Absent ophthalmopathy progression within 18 months defined stable Graves' hyperthyroidism. Orbital computed tomography, thyroid ultrasound, serum thyroxine and TRAb, and clinical symptoms together informed the diagnoses. This receptor was identified in a woman between 18 and 30 years old with Graves' hyperthyroidism. This chain uses TRBV5-1 with TRBJ1-4; a weak D match, TRBD1 (5 bases). Sequencing was performed on peripheral blood or thyroid tissue (not recorded which). The CDR3 spells CASRPRATNEKLFF. CDR3 coding DNA: TGCGCCAGCAGGCCCAGGGCAACTAATGAAAAACTGTTTTTT.